This T cell receptor beta chain was sequenced for a study of monozygotic twins with inflammatory bowel disease. The study's findings and limits: Lower sharing of clonotypes with other individuals was seen in IBD patients than in healthy twins. This was most marked in patients showing signs of disease activity.

TCRdb reprocessed the 5' RACE reads, with one entry per CDR3 protein and no DNA. The listing contains a few hundred thousand distinct CDR3 sequences. Turning to this clonotype: Its antigen is undetermined.

Someone took an approximately 2.3 ml blood sample from each of the donors. The CDR3 is 14 residues long. The sample was blood. This TCR came from a human donor with ulcerative colitis or Crohn's disease, or a healthy co-twin of an affected twin (not recorded which). J is TRBJ1-6 and V is TRBV12-3 or TRBV12-4; the TCRdb D gene call, TRBD1, has no DNA to confirm it. The CDR3 sequence: CASSGQIYNSPLHF.